These 6 T cell receptor beta chains originate from one sample sequenced in a study of regulatory T cells in long-lasting Graves disease. Regarding time point: persistent/refractory GD, antithyroid drugs over 5 years with positive TRAb. Construction of the TCR library relied on RNA isolated from PBMCs. Building of the TCR beta libraries involved iRepertoire HTBI primers and Arm-PCR of CDR3 regions. TCRdb ran MiXCR on the multiplex PCR reads and lists one entry per CDR3 protein. The sample lists fewer than 400,000 distinct CDR3 sequences; about 20% were seen once. The material sequenced was peripheral blood mononuclear cells (PBMCs), taken when the disease was refractory, from a patient treated with antithyroid drugs. The origin of the receptors is a female donor with Graves disease.

This clonotype was seen a handful of times. The rearrangement uses TRBV30 and TRBJ1-5; D might be TRBD1 (5 bases). Germline assignment: CDR1 GTSNPN and CDR2 SVGIG (reference sequence). Deletions cut 2 bases from V and 4 bases from J, with 9 bases between. The CDR3 is 13 residues long. DNA for the CDR3: TGTGCCTGGAGTAGTAGGGGAAATCAGCCCCAGCATTTT. It translates to CAWSSRGNQPQHF.

This clonotype was seen more than once but under ten times. The genes are TRBV28 and TRBJ2-1, with 12 bases fitting TRBD2. V was clipped by 2 bases and J by 10 bases; unmatched bases: 15. The germline gives CDR1 MDHEN, CDR2 SYDVKM. This CDR3 has 18 residues. This CDR3 reads CASSLASGTSGLPGEQFF. CDR3 DNA: TGTGCCAGCAGTTTAGCCTCCGGGACTAGCGGGCTTCCGGGAGAGCAGTTCTTC.

The table lists this clonotype with a few counts. V gene TRBV7-2 combines with J gene TRBJ2-7, with TRBD1 identical over 9 bases. J was trimmed by 6 bases and V by 5 bases; bases with no gene match: 14. The length of the CDR3 is 16 residues. Looked up from germline, CDR1 is SGHTA and CDR2 is FQGNSA. The CDR3 DNA follows: TGTGCCAGCAGCCGGACCACTAGGACAGGGGAGGTCGAGCAGTACTTC. Residues: CASSRTTRTGEVEQYF.

This clonotype showed up many times. This rearrangement joins TRBV12-3 or TRBV12-4 to TRBJ1-1; D call uncertain. The CDR3 is 13 amino acids. The V end was cut by 3 bases, the J end by 1 base, with 6 bases between. As DNA, the CDR3 is TGTGCCAGCAGTTTTGGGCCGAACACTGAAGCTTTCTTT. It translates to CASSFGPNTEAFF.

This clonotype was counted at least ten times. The rearrangement uses TRBV30 and TRBJ2-7; D may be TRBD1 (6 bases). Germline V lookup: CDR1 GTSNPN, CDR2 SVGIG (reference sequence). The length of the CDR3 is 12 residues. The ends were cut back, 2 bases at V and 9 bases at J, with 14 bases in the middle. The CDR3 spells CAWSPGHDVQYF. The CDR3, as DNA: TGTGCCTGGAGTCCGGGACATGATGTGCAGTACTTC.

Ten or more counts support this clonotype. The CDR3 nucleotides read TGCAGTGCTAGAGATCTGACAGTCGAGCAGTACTTC. It yields the protein CSARDLTVEQYF. The V and J genes are TRBV20-1 and TRBJ2-7; a weak D match, TRBD1 (5 bases). The germline gives CDR1 DFQATT, CDR2 SNEGSKA (reference sequence). The CDR3 has 12 residues. V lost 0 bases to trimming and J lost 6 bases, with 9 bases between them.